Presented here are 4 T cell receptor beta chains from one specimen sequenced in a study of early T cells in non-severe SARS-CoV-2 infection. TCRdb passed the 5' RACE reads through MiXCR, listing each CDR3 protein once. The profile shows about 22,000 distinct CDR3 sequences, about 4.5% of them singletons. The sequencing input was whole blood. The receptors stem from an adult who was a healthcare worker with PCR-confirmed SARS-CoV-2 infection or an uninfected control (not recorded which).

This clonotype is labeled as medium-sized. The genes are TRBV19 and TRBJ2-5; D is undetermined. CDR1 LNHDA and CDR2 SQIVND come from the germline V gene (reference sequence). V was cut by 3 bases and J by 2 bases, with 13 bases left in between. The CDR3 covers 15 residues. The CDR3 spells CASSIDGATQETQYF. The CDR3 DNA is TGTGCCAGTAGTATCGACGGAGCGACACAAGAGACCCAGTACTTC.

This clonotype was seen repeatedly, ten times or more. V is TRBV3-1 and J is TRBJ1-1; maybe TRBD1 (5 bases). V lost 8 bases to trimming and J lost 3 bases, with 16 bases between them. Germline CDR1 and CDR2: LGHDT and YNNKEL (reference sequence). This CDR3 has 14 amino acids. CDR3 DNA sequence: TGTGCCAGCGGCAGACCGGGGCTAGACACTGAAGCTTTCTTT. This translates into CASGRPGLDTEAFF.

This clonotype has ten or more counts. The chain combines TRBV18 with TRBJ2-1; 9 nucleotides match TRBD2. The V segment lost 1 base and the J segment 5 bases; nucleotides outside the gene matches: 3. Germline V CDR1 and CDR2: KGHSH, LQKENI. CDR3 length: 15 residues. Here the CDR3 reads CASSPRASGNNEQFF. The DNA for the CDR3 is TGTGCCAGCTCACCACGAGCTAGCGGGAACAATGAGCAGTTCTTC.

In this sample, this clonotype turned up many times. This chain uses TRBV7-6 with TRBJ2-3; 9 bases agree with TRBD1. The ends lost 7 bases at V and 7 bases at J; junction bases unmatched: 12. Germline CDR1 reads SGHVS; CDR2 reads FNYEAQ. The CDR3 consists of 15 residues. CDR3 sequence reads: CASTPPGQGTNTQYF. In DNA form, the CDR3 reads TGTGCCAGCACCCCTCCGGGACAGGGTACAAATACGCAGTATTTT.